This TCR beta chain was documented in a study of shared clonotypes between healthy human individuals. The study, taken as a whole, reports: Rarefaction showed that sequencing of sorted subsets was incomplete (despite large depth).

For this clone: Antigen specificity is unknown.

It was CD45RO-negative cells, positively selected for CCR7, that made up naive CD8 cells, with terminally differentiated effector memory CD45RA+ cells excluded. The sorted-subset replicate PCRs were given around 200 ng DNA, which is 30,000 to 35,000 T cell genomes. Generated by immunoSEQ multiplex PCR, the TCRdb table keeps only in-frame clones and is missing some. The data contain 2 million to 2.5 million clones, just over 90% of them seen just once; the ten biggest clones take up around 1.7%. The germline gives CDR1 MNHEY, CDR2 SMNVEV (reference sequence). The CDR3 contains 15 residues. V lost 3 bases and J lost 6; bases outside the gene matches: 11.

Material: naive CD8+ T cells from PBMCs. The chain couples TRBV27 to TRBJ2-7; TRBD2 matches 7 bases. The sequence was obtained from a man aged 18-30 years in good health. Some clones in this sample may be carry-over from other donors' samples. The CDR3 is CASSLGEAGTGEQYF. The CDR3 bases are TGTGCCAGCAGTTTGGGGGAAGCGGGGACGGGCGAGCAGTACTTC.